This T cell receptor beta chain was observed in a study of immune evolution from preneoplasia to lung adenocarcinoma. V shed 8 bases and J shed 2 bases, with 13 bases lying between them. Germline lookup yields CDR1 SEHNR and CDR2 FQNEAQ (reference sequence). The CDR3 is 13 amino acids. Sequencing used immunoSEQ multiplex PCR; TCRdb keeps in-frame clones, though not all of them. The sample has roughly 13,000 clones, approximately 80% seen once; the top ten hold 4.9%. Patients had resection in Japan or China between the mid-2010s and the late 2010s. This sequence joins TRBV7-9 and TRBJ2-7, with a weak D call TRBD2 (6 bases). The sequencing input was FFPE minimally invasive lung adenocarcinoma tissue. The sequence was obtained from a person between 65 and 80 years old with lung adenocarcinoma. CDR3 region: CASRDGTAYEQYF. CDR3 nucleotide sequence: TGTGCCAGCCGGGACGGGACTGCCTACGAGCAGTACTTC.